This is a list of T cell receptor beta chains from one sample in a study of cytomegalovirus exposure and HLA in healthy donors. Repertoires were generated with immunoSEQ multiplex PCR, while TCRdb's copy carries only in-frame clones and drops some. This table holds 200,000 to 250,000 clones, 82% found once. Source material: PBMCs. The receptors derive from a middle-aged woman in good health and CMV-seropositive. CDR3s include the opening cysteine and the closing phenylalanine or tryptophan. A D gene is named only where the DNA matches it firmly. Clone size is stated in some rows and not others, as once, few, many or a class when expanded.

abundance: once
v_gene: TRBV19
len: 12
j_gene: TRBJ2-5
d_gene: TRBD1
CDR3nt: TGTGCCAGTTCGAGGACAGGGGAGACCCAGTACTTC
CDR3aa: CASSRTGETQYF

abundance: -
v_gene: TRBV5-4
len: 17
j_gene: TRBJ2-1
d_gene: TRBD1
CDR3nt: TGTGCCAGCAGCTTGCCGGGACAGGGCAGGGCTGGCAATGAGCAGTTCTTC
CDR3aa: CASSLPGQGRAGNEQFF

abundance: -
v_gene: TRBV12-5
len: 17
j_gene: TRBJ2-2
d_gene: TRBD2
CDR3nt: TGTGCTAGTGGTCCCCCGGGGGCGGGGGGGGAGGCCGGGGAGCTGTTTTTT
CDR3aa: CASGPPGAGGEAGELFF

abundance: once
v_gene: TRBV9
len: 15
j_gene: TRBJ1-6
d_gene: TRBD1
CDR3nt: TGTGCCAGCAGCCCCCGGGACAGGGGTAATTCACCCCTCCACTTT
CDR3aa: CASSPRDRGNSPLHF

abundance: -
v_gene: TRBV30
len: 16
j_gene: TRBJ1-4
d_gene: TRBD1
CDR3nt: TGTGCCTGGTTGTCTCCGGGACAGAAGTCGAATGAAAAACTGTTTTTT
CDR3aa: CAWLSPGQKSNEKLFF

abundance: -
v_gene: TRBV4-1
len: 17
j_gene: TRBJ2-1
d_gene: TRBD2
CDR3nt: TGCGCCAGCAGCCTTACTAGCGGGAGTGGGTCCTACAATGAGCAGTTCTTC
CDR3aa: CASSLTSGSGSYNEQFF

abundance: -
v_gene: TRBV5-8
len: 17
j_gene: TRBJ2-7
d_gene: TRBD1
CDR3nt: TGTGCCAGCAGCGCAAATTTAGGGACAGGGACTATCTACGAGCAGTACTTC
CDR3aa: CASSANLGTGTIYEQYF

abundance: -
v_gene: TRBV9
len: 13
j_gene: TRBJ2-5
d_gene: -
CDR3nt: TGTGCCAGCAGCGCCTCCCTCTCGGAGACCCAGTACTTC
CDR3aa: CASSASLSETQYF

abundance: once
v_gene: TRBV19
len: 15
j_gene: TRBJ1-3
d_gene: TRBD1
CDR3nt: TGTGCCACCCTTCAACTACAGGGGCCTGGAAACACCATATATTTT
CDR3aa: CATLQLQGPGNTIYF

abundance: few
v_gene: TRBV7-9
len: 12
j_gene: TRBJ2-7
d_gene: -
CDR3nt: TGTTCCAGCACCGACGGACAGAACGAGCAGTACTTC
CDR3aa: CSSTDGQNEQYF

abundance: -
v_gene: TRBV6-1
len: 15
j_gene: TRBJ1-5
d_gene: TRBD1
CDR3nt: TGTGCCAGCAGTGAATCGAACAGGGGAGGTCAGCCCCAGCATTTT
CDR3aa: CASSESNRGGQPQHF

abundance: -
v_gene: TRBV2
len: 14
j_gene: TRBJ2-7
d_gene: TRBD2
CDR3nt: TGTGCCAGCAGTACCACTAGCGGGGGGAGTGAGCAGTACTTC
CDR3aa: CASSTTSGGSEQYF

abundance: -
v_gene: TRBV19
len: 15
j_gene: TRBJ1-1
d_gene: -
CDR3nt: TGTGCCAGTAGTCCAGGGGCAGGATCGAACACTGAAGCTTTCTTT
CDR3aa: CASSPGAGSNTEAFF

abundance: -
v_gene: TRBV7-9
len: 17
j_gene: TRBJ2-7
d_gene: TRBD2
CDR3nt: TGTGCCAGCAGCCCCCGACTAGCGGGAGGGCCGCTGGGGGAGCAGTACTTC
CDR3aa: CASSPRLAGGPLGEQYF

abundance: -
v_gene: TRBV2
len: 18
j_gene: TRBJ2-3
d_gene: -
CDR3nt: TGTGCCAGCAGTTACCGGGACTTACACCCTAATAGCACAGATACGCAGTATTTT
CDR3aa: CASSYRDLHPNSTDTQYF

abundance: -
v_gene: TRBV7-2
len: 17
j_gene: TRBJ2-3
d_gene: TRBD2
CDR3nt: TGTGCCAGCAGCCAGAGTATAGCGGGGCGGGGTACAGATACGCAGTATTTT
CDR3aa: CASSQSIAGRGTDTQYF

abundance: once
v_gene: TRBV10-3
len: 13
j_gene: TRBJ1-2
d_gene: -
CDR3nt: TGTGCCACCACCCGATCGGGGGGCGGTGGCTACACCTTC
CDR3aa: CATTRSGGGGYTF

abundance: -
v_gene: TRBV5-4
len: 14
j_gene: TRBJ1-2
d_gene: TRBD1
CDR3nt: TGTGCCAGCAGCGAAGGACAGGGGTACTATGGCTACACCTTC
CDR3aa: CASSEGQGYYGYTF

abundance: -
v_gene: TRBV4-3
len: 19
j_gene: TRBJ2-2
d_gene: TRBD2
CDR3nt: TGCGCCAGCAGCCTCCAACCCCCACAACTAGCGGGAGGCACCGGGGAGCTGTTTTTT
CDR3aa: CASSLQPPQLAGGTGELFF

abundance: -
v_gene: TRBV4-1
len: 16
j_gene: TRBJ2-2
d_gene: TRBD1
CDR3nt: TGCGCCAGCAGCCCCGGACAGGGCACGAACACCGGGGAGCTGTTTTTT
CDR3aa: CASSPGQGTNTGELFF

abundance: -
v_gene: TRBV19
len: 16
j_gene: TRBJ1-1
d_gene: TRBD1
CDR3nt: TGTGCCAGTAGTTCCATCCCAGGACAGGTGAACACTGAAGCTTTCTTT
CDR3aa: CASSSIPGQVNTEAFF

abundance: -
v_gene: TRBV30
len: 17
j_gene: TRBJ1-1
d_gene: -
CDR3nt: TGTGCCTGGTCAGCTGACCGGGGTCCGATGTGGAACACTGAAGCTTTCTTT
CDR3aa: CAWSADRGPMWNTEAFF

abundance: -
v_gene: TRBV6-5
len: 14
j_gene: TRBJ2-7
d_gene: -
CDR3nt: TGTGCCAGCAGAAGGGGTGGGGCAGCCTACGAGCAGTACTTC
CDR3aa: CASRRGGAAYEQYF

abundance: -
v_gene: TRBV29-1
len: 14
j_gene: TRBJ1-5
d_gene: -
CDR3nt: TGCAGCGTTGAGGGGGGAGGCAGCAATCAGCCCCAGCATTTT
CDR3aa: CSVEGGGSNQPQHF

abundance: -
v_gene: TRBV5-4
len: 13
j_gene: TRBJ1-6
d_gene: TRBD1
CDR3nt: TGTGCCAGCAGCCGTGACAGGGGTTCACCCCTCCACTTT
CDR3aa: CASSRDRGSPLHF

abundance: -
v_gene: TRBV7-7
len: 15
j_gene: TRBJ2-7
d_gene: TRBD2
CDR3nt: TGTGCCAGCAGCGAGCGGGAAAATGAGATCTACGAGCAGTACTTC
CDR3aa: CASSERENEIYEQYF

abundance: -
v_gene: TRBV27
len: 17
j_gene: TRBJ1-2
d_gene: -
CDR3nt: TGTGCCAGCAGTACCCGAGGCAGGGGCATCGGGAACTATGGCTACACCTTC
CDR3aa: CASSTRGRGIGNYGYTF

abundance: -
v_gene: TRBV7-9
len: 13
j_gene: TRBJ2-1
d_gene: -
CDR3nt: TGTGCCAGCAGTTCAGCGTATCTCAATGAGCAGTTCTTC
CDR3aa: CASSSAYLNEQFF

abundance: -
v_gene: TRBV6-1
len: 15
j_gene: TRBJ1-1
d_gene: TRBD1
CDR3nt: TGTGCCAGCAGTACTTACCAGGGGGCGAACACTGAAGCTTTCTTT
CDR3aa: CASSTYQGANTEAFF

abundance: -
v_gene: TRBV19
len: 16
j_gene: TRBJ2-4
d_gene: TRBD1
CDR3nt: TGTGCCAGTAGTACCTCGGACAGGGGGCTAAAGGGCATTCAGTACTTC
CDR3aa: CASSTSDRGLKGIQYF

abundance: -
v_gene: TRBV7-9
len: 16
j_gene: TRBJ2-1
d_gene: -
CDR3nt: TGTGCCAGCAGTCGTTTCGAATTAGCATACCACAATGAGCAGTTCTTC
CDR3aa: CASSRFELAYHNEQFF

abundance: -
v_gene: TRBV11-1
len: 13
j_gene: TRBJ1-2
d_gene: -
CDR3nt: TGTGCCAGCAGCCGAGCGGCCTTCTATGGCTACACCTTC
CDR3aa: CASSRAAFYGYTF

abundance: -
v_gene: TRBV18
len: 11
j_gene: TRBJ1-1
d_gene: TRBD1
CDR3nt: TGTGCCAGCCTGGGGACAGCAGAAGCTTTCTTT
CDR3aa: CASLGTAEAFF

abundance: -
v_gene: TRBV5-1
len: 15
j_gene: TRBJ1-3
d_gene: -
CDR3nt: TGCGCCAGCAGAACAGGAGTTGATCTTGGAAACACCATATATTTT
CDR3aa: CASRTGVDLGNTIYF

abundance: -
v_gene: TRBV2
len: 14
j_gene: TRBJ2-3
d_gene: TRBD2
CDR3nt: TGTGCCAGCAGGCTTACTAGCGGATTCGATACGCAGTATTTT
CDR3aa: CASRLTSGFDTQYF

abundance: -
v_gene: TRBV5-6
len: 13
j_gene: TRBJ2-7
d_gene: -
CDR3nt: TGTGTCAGCAGCGGGACAGTGCACCACGAGCAGTACTTC
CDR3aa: CVSSGTVHHEQYF

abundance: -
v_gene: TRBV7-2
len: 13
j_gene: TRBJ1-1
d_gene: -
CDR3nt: TGTGCCAGCAGCTCAGAGGAGGGGCTTGAGGCTTTCTTT
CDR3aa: CASSSEEGLEAFF